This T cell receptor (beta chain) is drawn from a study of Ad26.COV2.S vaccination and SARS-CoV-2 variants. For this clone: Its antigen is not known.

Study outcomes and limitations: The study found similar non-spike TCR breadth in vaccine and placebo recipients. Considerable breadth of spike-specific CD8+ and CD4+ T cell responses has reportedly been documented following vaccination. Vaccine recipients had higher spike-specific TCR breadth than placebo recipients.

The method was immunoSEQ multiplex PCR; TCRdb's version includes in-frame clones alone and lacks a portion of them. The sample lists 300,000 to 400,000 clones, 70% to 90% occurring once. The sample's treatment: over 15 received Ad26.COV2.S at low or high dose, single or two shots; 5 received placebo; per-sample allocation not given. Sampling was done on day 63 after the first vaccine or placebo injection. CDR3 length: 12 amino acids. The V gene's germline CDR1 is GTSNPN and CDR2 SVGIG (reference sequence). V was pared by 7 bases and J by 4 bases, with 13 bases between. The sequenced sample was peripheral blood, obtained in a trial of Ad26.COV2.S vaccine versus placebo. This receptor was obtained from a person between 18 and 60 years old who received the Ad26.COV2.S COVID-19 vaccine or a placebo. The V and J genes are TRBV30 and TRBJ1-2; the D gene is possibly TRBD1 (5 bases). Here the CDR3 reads CASPIGGYGYTF. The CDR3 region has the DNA TGTGCCTCCCCGATTGGGGGCTATGGCTACACCTTC.